These 11 T cell receptor beta chains were sequenced from one sample in a study of T cell responses to AZD1222 COVID-19 vaccine. Using immunoSEQ multiplex PCR, the repertoire was profiled, and TCRdb retains in-frame clones only, with some absent. The repertoire holds over 120,000 clones, with 85% to 95% as singletons. Sample: peripheral blood, taken on day 0 of AZD1222 vaccination. The origin of the receptors is an adult in good health.

The chain couples TRBV18 to TRBJ1-2; D is perhaps TRBD1 (5 bases). CDR3 length: 16 residues. The V and J ends lost 3 bases and 4 bases respectively, with 18 bases between them. Germline lookup yields CDR1 KGHSH and CDR2 LQKENI. CDR3 sequence reads: CASSPTTRDGRYGYTF. The CDR3 region has the DNA TGTGCCAGCTCACCCACCACCCGGGACGGTCGCTATGGCTACACCTTC.

The rearrangement joins TRBV5-1 to TRBJ1-5, with D possibly TRBD1 on 5 matching bases. V lost 1 base and J lost 0, with 23 bases in between. This CDR3 region has 20 residues. Germline V gene data show CDR1 as SGHRS and CDR2 as YFSETQ. CDR3 nucleotide sequence: TGCGCCAGCAGCTTGCCCCGGGGGGGGTTGTATGTATATAGCAATCAGCCCCAGCATTTT. Its protein is CASSLPRGGLYVYSNQPQHF.

In its sample, this clone was seen once. The chain is built from TRBV7-9 and TRBJ1-2; D possibly corresponds to TRBD1 (5 bases). The ends were cut back, 3 bases at V and 8 bases at J, with 13 bases in the middle. The CDR3 extends over 13 amino acids. Per the germline V gene, CDR1 is SEHNR and CDR2 is FQNEAQ (reference sequence). The CDR3 here is CASSFPGTKGYTF. CDR3 coding DNA: TGTGCCAGCAGCTTCCCCGGGACGAAGGGCTACACCTTC.

The chain couples TRBV18 to TRBJ1-1; no reliable D call. Between the trimmed V and J ends, which lost 5 bases and 0 bases, there was a span of 7 bases. The CDR3 is made up of 13 amino acids. CDR1 is KGHSH and CDR2 is LQKENI in the germline V gene. The CDR3 sequence is CASSSGLNTEAFF. The CDR3 DNA reads TGTGCCAGCTCATCGGGGTTGAACACTGAAGCTTTCTTT. The whole variable domain, filled in from reference TRBV18 and TRBJ1-1, reads NAGVMQNPRHLVRRRGQEARLRCSPMKGHSHVYWYRQLPEEGLKFMVYLQKENIIDESGMPKERFSAEFPKEGPSILRIQQVVRGDSAAYFCASSSGLNTEAFFGQGTRLTVV.

The chain couples TRBV4-1 to TRBJ2-5; possibly TRBD2 for D (6 bases). The germline V and J ends were trimmed by 1 base and 4 bases, with 13 bases remaining between them. The CDR3 has 15 amino acids. The germline CDR1 and CDR2 sequences are MGHRA and YSYEKL. CDR3 sequence: CASSQGAGTGETQYF. The CDR3 bases are TGCGCCAGCAGCCAAGGGGCGGGGACGGGAGAGACCCAGTACTTC.

The chain has TRBV24-1 and TRBJ1-1, with D tentatively TRBD1 (5 bases). From germline, CDR1 is KGHDR and CDR2 SFDVKD. The CDR3 totals 16 residues. Deletions cut 3 bases from V and 1 base from J, with 14 bases between. CDR3 sequence: CATSDLDQGPNTEAFF. CDR3 coding DNA: TGTGCCACCAGTGATCTAGACCAGGGCCCGAACACTGAAGCTTTCTTT.

The chain has TRBV14 and TRBJ2-3, with D possibly being TRBD2 (6 bases). There are 14 residues in the CDR3. Trimming shortened V by 4 bases and J by 2 bases, and 10 bases separated the two germline ends. Germline V gene sequence: CDR1 SGHDN, CDR2 FVKESK. CDR3 region: CASSRGAYTDTQYF. CDR3 nucleotides: TGTGCCAGCAGCCGCGGGGCCTACACAGATACGCAGTATTTT.

The chain couples TRBV2 to TRBJ2-3; the D is unclear. Trimming cost V 4 bases and J 0 bases, with 8 bases left between them. Germline CDR1 is SNHLY and CDR2 is FYNNEI. The CDR3 is 14 amino acids. CDR3 in DNA: TGTGCCAGCAGTGTGGTCAGGAGCACAGATACGCAGTATTTT. Residues: CASSVVRSTDTQYF.

The CDR3 sequence: CASSPRQNTYEQYF. For the CDR3, the DNA is TGTGCCAGCAGCCCTAGACAGAACACCTACGAGCAGTACTTC. This chain links TRBV11-3 with TRBJ2-7; D might be TRBD1 (5 bases). Per germline, CDR1 SGHNT and CDR2 YENEEA. V shed 5 bases and J shed 2 bases, with 13 bases lying between them. The CDR3 contains 14 residues.

The chain recombines TRBV12-2 with TRBJ1-3; the table names TRBD1, a call not compared with the DNA. TRBV12-2 corresponds to a pseudogene. This CDR3 is 19 amino acids long. CDR3 coding DNA: TGTGCAAGTCGCGAGCCGGGACAGGGGCCCCATAGCTCTGGAAACACCATATATTTT. Its translation is CASREPGQGPHSSGNTIYF.

In DNA, the CDR3 is TGTGCCAGCAGACCGTATATGAACACTGAAGCTTTCTTT. As protein: CASRPYMNTEAFF. This chain links TRBV7-2 with TRBJ1-1; D unresolved. The CDR3 extends over 13 amino acids. Trimming took 6 bases from V and 0 from J, leaving 8 bases between them. Germline CDR1 reads SGHTA; CDR2 reads FQGNSA.